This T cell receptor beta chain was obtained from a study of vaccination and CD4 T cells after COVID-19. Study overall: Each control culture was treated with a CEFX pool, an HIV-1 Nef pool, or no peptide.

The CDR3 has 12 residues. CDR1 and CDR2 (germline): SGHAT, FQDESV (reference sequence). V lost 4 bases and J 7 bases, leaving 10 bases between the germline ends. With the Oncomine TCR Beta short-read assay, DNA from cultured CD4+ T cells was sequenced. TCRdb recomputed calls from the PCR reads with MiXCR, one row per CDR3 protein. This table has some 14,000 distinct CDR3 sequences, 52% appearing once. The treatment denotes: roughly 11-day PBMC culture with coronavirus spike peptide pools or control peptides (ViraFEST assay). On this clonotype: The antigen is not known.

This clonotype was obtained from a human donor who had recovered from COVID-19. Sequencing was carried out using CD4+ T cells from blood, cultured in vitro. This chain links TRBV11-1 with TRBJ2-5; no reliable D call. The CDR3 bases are TGTGCCAGCAGCTCAGGATTGGGGACCCAGTACTTC. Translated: CASSSGLGTQYF.